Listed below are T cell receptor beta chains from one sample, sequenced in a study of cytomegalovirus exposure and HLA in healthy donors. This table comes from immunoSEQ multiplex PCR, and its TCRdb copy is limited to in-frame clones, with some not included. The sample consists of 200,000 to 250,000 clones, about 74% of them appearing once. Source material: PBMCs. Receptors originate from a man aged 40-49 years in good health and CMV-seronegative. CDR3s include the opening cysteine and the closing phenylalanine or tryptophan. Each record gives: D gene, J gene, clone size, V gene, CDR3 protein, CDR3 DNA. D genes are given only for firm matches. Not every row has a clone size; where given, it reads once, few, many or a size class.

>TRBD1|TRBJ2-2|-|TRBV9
CASQQGAGTGELFF
TGTGCCAGCCAGCAGGGGGCTGGCACCGGGGAGCTGTTTTTT
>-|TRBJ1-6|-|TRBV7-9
CASSPLQGSNSPLHF
TGTGCCAGCAGCCCACTGCAGGGAAGTAATTCACCCCTCCACTTT
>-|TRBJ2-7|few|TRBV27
CASSLSTFSTHYEQYF
TGTGCCAGCAGTTTATCCACCTTTTCCACTCACTACGAGCAGTACTTC
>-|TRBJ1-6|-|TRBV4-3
CASSPEPDSHNSPLHF
TGCGCCAGCAGCCCTGAACCAGACAGCCATAATTCACCCCTCCACTTT
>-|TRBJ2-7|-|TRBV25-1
CASSETGLEADEQYF
TGTGCCAGCAGCGAGACCGGCCTAGAGGCGGACGAGCAGTACTTC
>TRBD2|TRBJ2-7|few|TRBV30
CAWNPSGYEQYF
TGTGCCTGGAACCCTAGCGGGTACGAGCAGTACTTC
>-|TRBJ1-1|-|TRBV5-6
CASSFVVRGNTEAFF
TGTGCCAGCAGCTTTGTTGTGCGGGGAAACACTGAAGCTTTCTTT
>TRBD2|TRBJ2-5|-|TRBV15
CATLTGTSGQETQYF
TGTGCCACCTTAACCGGGACTAGCGGCCAAGAGACCCAGTACTTC
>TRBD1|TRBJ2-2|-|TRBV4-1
CASSLLSRGRNTGELFF
TGCGCCAGCAGCCTTCTGTCCAGGGGGCGTAACACCGGGGAGCTGTTTTTT
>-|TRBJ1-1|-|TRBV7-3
CASSPDGQNTEAFF
TGTGCCAGCAGCCCCGACGGACAGAACACTGAAGCTTTCTTT
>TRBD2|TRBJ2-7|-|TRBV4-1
CASSQAAGGPSYEQYF
TGCGCCAGCAGCCAAGCGGCGGGGGGCCCCTCCTACGAGCAGTACTTC
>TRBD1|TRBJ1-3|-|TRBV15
CATSRDTGAGNTIYF
TGTGCCACCAGCAGAGATACAGGGGCCGGAAACACCATATATTTT
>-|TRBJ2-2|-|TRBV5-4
CASSSRGTGELFF
TGTGCCAGCAGCAGCCGGGGCACCGGGGAGCTGTTTTTT
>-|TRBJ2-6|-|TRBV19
CASSPSQGPSHSGANVLTF
TGTGCCAGTAGTCCTTCCCAGGGGCCTTCCCACTCTGGGGCCAACGTCCTGACTTTC
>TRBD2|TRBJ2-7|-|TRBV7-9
CASSSPSGLAGEGHYEQYF
TGTGCCAGCAGCTCCCCCTCCGGACTAGCGGGAGAAGGGCACTACGAGCAGTACTTC